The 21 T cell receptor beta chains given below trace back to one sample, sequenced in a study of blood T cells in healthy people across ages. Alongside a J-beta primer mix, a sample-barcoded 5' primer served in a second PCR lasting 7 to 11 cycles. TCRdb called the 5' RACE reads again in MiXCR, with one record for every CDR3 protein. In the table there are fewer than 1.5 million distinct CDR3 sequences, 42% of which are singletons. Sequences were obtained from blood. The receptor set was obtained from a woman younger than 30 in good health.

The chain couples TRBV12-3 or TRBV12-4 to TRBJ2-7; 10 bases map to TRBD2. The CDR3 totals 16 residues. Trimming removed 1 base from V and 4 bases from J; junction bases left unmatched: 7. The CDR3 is CASSLGEREGRYEQYF. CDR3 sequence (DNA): TGTGCCAGCAGTTTAGGGGAGCGGGAGGGCCGATACGAGCAGTACTTC.

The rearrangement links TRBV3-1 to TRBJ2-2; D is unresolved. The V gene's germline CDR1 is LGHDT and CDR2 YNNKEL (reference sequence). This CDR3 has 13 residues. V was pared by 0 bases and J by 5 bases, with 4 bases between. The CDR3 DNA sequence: TGTGCCAGCAGCCAAGAGGCGACCGGGGAGCTGTTTTTT. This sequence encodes CASSQEATGELFF.

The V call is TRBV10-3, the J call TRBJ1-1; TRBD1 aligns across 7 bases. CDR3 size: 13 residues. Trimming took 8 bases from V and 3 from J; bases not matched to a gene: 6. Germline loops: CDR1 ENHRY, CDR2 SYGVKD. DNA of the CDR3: TGTGCCATCGGAAAAGGGGGCGACACTGAAGCTTTCTTT. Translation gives CAIGKGGDTEAFF.

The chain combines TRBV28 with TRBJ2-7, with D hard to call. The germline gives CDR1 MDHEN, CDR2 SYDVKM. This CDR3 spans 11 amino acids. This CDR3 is CLDLNTYEQYF. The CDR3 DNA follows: TGTCTAGACTTGAATACCTACGAGCAGTACTTC.

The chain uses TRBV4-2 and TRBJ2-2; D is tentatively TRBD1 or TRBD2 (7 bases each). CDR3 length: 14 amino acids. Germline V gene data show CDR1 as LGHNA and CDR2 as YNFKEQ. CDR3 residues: CAQRGRGHSGELFF. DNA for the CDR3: TGTGCGCAGAGAGGGAGGGGGCATAGCGGGGAGCTGTTTTTT.

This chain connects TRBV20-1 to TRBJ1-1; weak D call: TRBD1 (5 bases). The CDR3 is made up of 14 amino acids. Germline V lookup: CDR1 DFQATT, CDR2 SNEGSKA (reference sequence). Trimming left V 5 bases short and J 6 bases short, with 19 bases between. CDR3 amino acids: CSAVQGQGFAEAFF. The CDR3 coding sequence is TGCAGTGCTGTTCAGGGTCAGGGTTTTGCTGAAGCTTTCTTT.

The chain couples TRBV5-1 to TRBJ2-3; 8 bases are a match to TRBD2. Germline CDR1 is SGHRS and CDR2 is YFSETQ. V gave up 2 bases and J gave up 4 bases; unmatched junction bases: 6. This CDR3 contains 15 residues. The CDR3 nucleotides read TGCGCCAGCAGCTTACGGGGGGGCCCGGCAGATACGCAGTATTTT. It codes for CASSLRGGPADTQYF.

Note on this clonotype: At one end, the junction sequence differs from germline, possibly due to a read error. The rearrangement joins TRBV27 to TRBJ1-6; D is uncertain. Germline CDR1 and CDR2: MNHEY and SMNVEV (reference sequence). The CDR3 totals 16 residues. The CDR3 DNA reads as TGTGCCTGCAGTTCCCAAGCGGGCGGGTATAATTCACCCCTCCACTTT. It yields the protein CACSSQAGGYNSPLHF.

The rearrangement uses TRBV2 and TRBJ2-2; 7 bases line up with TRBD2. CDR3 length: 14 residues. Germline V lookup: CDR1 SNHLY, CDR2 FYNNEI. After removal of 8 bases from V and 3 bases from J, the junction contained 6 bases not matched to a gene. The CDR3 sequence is CASGLGRDTGELFF. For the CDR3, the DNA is TGTGCCAGCGGACTAGGGAGGGACACCGGGGAGCTGTTTTTT.

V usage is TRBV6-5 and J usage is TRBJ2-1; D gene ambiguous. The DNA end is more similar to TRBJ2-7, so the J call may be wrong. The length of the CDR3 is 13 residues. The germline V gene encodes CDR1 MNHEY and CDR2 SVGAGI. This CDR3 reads CASDDSRYNEQYF. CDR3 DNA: TGTGCCAGCGACGACTCCCGCTACAATGAGCAGTACTTC.

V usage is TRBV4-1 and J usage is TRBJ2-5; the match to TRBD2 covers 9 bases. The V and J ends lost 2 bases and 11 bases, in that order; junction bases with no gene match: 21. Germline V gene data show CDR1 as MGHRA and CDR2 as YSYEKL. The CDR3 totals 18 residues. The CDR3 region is CASSQLMGGSGSHNEQYF. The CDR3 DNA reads TGCGCCAGCAGCCAATTGATGGGAGGTAGCGGGAGCCACAATGAGCAGTACTTC.

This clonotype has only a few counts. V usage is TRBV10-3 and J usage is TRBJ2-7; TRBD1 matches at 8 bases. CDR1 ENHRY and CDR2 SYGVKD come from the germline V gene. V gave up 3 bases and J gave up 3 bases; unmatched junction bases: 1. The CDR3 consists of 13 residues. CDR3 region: CAISEGTGYEQYF. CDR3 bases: TGTGCCATCAGTGAAGGGACAGGCTACGAGCAGTACTTC.

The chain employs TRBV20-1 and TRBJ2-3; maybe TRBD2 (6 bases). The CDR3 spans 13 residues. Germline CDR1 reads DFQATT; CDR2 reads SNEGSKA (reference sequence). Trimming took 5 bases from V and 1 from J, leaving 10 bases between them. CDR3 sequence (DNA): TGCAGTGCTGGGGGGATGGGCACAGATACGCAGTATTTT. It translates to CSAGGMGTDTQYF.

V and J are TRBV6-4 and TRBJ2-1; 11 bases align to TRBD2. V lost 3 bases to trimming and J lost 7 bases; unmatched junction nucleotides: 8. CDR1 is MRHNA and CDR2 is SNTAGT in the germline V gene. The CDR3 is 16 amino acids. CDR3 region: CASSEGSGRALNEQFF. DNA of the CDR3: TGTGCCAGCAGTGAGGGTAGCGGGAGGGCCCTTAATGAGCAGTTCTTC.

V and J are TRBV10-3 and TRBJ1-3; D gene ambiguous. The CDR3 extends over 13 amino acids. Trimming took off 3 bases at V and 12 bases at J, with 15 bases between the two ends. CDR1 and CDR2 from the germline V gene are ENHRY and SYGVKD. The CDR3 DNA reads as TGTGCCATCAGTGAACGTTTGGCCGGGTTCATATATTTT. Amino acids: CAISERLAGFIYF.

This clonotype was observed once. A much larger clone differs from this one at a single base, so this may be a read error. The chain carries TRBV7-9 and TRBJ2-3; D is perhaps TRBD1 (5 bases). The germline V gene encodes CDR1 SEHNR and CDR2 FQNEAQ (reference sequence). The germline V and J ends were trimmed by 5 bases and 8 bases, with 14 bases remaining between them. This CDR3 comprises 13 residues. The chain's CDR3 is CASSPPQGSTQYF. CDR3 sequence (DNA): TGTGCCAGCAGCCCACCCCAGGGAAGTACGCAGTATTTT.

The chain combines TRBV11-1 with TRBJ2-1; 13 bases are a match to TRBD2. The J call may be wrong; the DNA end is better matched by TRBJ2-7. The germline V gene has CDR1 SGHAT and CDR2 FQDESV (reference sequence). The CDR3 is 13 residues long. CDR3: CASKLAGGFEQYF. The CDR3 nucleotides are TGTGCCAGCAAACTAGCGGGAGGGTTCGAGCAGTACTTC.

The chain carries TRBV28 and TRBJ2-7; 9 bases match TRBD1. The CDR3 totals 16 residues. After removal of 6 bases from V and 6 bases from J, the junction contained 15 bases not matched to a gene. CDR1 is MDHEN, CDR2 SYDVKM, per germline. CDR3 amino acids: CASSSPGQGVGIEQYF. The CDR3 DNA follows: TGTGCCAGCAGCAGCCCGGGACAGGGAGTGGGCATCGAGCAGTACTTC.

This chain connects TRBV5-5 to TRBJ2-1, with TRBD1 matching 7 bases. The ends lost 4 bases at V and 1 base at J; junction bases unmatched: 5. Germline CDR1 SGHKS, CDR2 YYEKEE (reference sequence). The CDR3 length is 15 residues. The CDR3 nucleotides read TGTGCCAGCAGCAACAGACAGGGATCCTACAATGAGCAGTTCTTC. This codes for CASSNRQGSYNEQFF.

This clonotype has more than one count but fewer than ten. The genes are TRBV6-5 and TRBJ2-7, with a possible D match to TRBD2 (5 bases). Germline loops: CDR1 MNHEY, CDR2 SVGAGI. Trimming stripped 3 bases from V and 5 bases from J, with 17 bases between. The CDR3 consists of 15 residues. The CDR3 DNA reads TGTGCCAGCAGTTATACGACTATCTCTCGGAACGAGCAGTACTTC. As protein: CASSYTTISRNEQYF.

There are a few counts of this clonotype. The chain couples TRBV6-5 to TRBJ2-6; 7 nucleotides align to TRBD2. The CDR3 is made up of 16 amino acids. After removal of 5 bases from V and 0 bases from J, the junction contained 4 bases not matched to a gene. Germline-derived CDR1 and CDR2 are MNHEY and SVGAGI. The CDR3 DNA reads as TGTGCCAGCAGTAATTGGGGGGGCTCTGGGGCCAACGTCCTGACTTTC. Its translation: CASSNWGGSGANVLTF.